A selection of T cell receptor beta chains follows, all from one sample in a study of early T cells in non-severe SARS-CoV-2 infection. TCRdb itself ran the 5' RACE reads through MiXCR, one entry per CDR3 protein. The sample comprises around 70,000 distinct CDR3 sequences, approximately 12% of which are singletons, and around 1.7% rests with the top ten. What was sequenced was whole blood. The source of these receptors is an adult who was a healthcare worker with PCR-confirmed SARS-CoV-2 infection or an uninfected control (not recorded which). CDR3s include the opening cysteine and the closing phenylalanine or tryptophan. D genes are given only for firm matches. Rows give clone size only sometimes, using once, few, many, or a class for an expanded clone.

DNA: TGTGCCAGCAGTTTGGGGGCCTACGAGCAGTACTTC; CDR3: CASSLGAYEQYF; D: NA; V: TRBV28; size: many; J: TRBJ2-7
DNA: TGTGCCAGCCTAAGGGATGGGAACACTGAAGCTTTCTTT; CDR3: CASLRDGNTEAFF; D: NA; V: TRBV6-5; size: many; J: TRBJ1-1
DNA: TGCGCCAGCAGCTTGCACGGGTACACAGATACGCAGTATTTT; CDR3: CASSLHGYTDTQYF; D: NA; V: TRBV5-1; size: NA; J: TRBJ2-3
DNA: TGCGCCAGCAGCTTGTTAGCGGGGGCCACAGATACGCAGTATTTT; CDR3: CASSLLAGATDTQYF; D: TRBD2; V: TRBV5-1; size: NA; J: TRBJ2-3
DNA: TGTGCCAGCTCACCAGGCGGCAGATTGAACACTGAAGCTTTCTTT; CDR3: CASSPGGRLNTEAFF; D: NA; V: TRBV18; size: NA; J: TRBJ1-1
DNA: TGTGCCAGCAACACCGTGGGCGGGGTTTCCTACGAGCAGTACTTC; CDR3: CASNTVGGVSYEQYF; D: NA; V: TRBV5-8; size: many; J: TRBJ2-7
DNA: TGCAGCGTAACGTTACACAGGGACACCGGGGAGCTGTTTTTT; CDR3: CSVTLHRDTGELFF; D: NA; V: TRBV29-1; size: few; J: TRBJ2-2
DNA: TGCGCCAGCAGCTCTGGTGGCCTCAGCTCCTACAATGAGCAGTTCTTC; CDR3: CASSSGGLSSYNEQFF; D: NA; V: TRBV5-1; size: many; J: TRBJ2-1
DNA: TGTGCCAGCAGCTCGCAGGGGGCTGGGGCAGATACGCAGTATTTT; CDR3: CASSSQGAGADTQYF; D: TRBD1; V: TRBV7-2; size: many; J: TRBJ2-3
DNA: TGCAGCGTTGATAACAGGGGAGGTCACGAGCAGTACTTC; CDR3: CSVDNRGGHEQYF; D: NA; V: TRBV29-1; size: few; J: TRBJ2-7
DNA: TGTGCCAGCAGTTTCCCCAAGTCCCACAATGAGCAGTTCTTC; CDR3: CASSFPKSHNEQFF; D: NA; V: TRBV6-2/TRBV6-3; size: NA; J: TRBJ2-1
DNA: TGTGCCAGCAGTGAAGGCCCCGGATGGCAGTACTTC; CDR3: CASSEGPGWQYF; D: NA; V: TRBV6-1; size: few; J: TRBJ2-7
DNA: TGTGCCAGCACCCTCAGCCGGGGTGGCGAGCAGTACTTC; CDR3: CASTLSRGGEQYF; D: NA; V: TRBV6-2/TRBV6-3; size: NA; J: TRBJ2-7
DNA: TGTGCCAGCAGTTACACCCCCGGGGAGCTGTTTTTT; CDR3: CASSYTPGELFF; D: NA; V: TRBV6-5; size: many; J: TRBJ2-2
DNA: TGTGCCAGCAGCAGCTGGAATGAGCAGTTCTTC; CDR3: CASSSWNEQFF; D: NA; V: TRBV5-4; size: many; J: TRBJ2-1
DNA: TGTGCCAGCTCACAAACGGACAGAGGCAATGAAAAACTGTTTTTT; CDR3: CASSQTDRGNEKLFF; D: NA; V: TRBV18; size: many; J: TRBJ1-4
DNA: TGCAGTGCTAGAGGGCTAGGACGGAACTCTGGAAACACCATATATTTT; CDR3: CSARGLGRNSGNTIYF; D: NA; V: TRBV20-1; size: many; J: TRBJ1-3
DNA: TGTGCCAGCAGCCTGAGCCCGACAGGGGCCCACGAGCAGTACTTC; CDR3: CASSLSPTGAHEQYF; D: TRBD1; V: TRBV5-4; size: few; J: TRBJ2-7
DNA: TGTGCCAGCAGCAGAGACGGGGGGAACTATGGCTACACCTTC; CDR3: CASSRDGGNYGYTF; D: NA; V: TRBV9; size: many; J: TRBJ1-2
DNA: TGTGCCAGCAGTGAAGGGCGACAGGACTATGGCTACACCTTC; CDR3: CASSEGRQDYGYTF; D: NA; V: TRBV6-1; size: NA; J: TRBJ1-2
DNA: TGTGCCAGCAGTGCAGGGGACACCGGGGAGCTGTTTTTT; CDR3: CASSAGDTGELFF; D: NA; V: TRBV6-4; size: NA; J: TRBJ2-2
DNA: TGCAGTGCTAGAGATCTCTCAGGAACAGGGCCTGGCTACACCTTC; CDR3: CSARDLSGTGPGYTF; D: NA; V: TRBV20-1; size: NA; J: TRBJ1-2
DNA: TGCAGCGTGAACGGACAGGGTAGGGGAGAGACCCAGTACTTC; CDR3: CSVNGQGRGETQYF; D: TRBD1; V: TRBV29-1; size: NA; J: TRBJ2-5
DNA: TGTGCCATCAGTAAACTAGCCTATGAGCAGTTCTTC; CDR3: CAISKLAYEQFF; D: NA; V: TRBV10-3; size: many; J: TRBJ2-1
DNA: TGTGCCAGCAGATCTAGCGGCGAAGAGACCCAGTACTTC; CDR3: CASRSSGEETQYF; D: TRBD2; V: TRBV6-6; size: many; J: TRBJ2-5
DNA: TGTGCCAGCAGCGAAGACACATCAGGGGATGAAAAACTGTTTTTT; CDR3: CASSEDTSGDEKLFF; D: NA; V: TRBV5-5; size: many; J: TRBJ1-4
DNA: TGTGCCAGCAGCCTCTTTGGACGGGATCAGCCCCAGCATTTT; CDR3: CASSLFGRDQPQHF; D: NA; V: TRBV7-8; size: few; J: TRBJ1-5
DNA: TGTGCCAGCAGCCGTCTGACTAGCGTCCTTTTTAATGAGCAGTTCTTC; CDR3: CASSRLTSVLFNEQFF; D: TRBD2; V: TRBV11-2; size: NA; J: TRBJ2-1
DNA: TGCAGTGCTAGCCGGCTATACACAGATACGCAGTATTTT; CDR3: CSASRLYTDTQYF; D: NA; V: TRBV20-1; size: few; J: TRBJ2-3
DNA: TGCAGTGCTTTGGGTTTTACAGATACGCAGTATTTT; CDR3: CSALGFTDTQYF; D: NA; V: TRBV20-1; size: NA; J: TRBJ2-3
DNA: TGCAGTGCAAACCCTTCCGGGACCAGCGAGCAGTACTTC; CDR3: CSANPSGTSEQYF; D: NA; V: TRBV20-1; size: NA; J: TRBJ2-7